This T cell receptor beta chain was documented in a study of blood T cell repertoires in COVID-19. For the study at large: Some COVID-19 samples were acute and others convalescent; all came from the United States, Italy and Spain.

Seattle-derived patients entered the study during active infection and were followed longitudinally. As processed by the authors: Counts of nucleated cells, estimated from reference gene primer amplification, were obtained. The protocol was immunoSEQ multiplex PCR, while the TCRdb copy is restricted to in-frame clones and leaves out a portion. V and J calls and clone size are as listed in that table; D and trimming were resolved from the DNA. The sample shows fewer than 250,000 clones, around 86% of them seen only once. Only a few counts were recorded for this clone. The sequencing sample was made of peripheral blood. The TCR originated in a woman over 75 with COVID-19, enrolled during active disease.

The CDR3 reads CASSPGSNAYEQYF. The DNA for the CDR3 is TGTGCCAGCTCACCGGGGAGTAATGCCTACGAGCAGTACTTC. The chain has TRBV18 and TRBJ2-7; maybe TRBD2 (5 bases). This CDR3 spans 14 amino acids. Germline lookup yields CDR1 KGHSH and CDR2 LQKENI. V lost 3 bases and J lost 2, with 11 bases in between. The variable domain in full, with the rest retrieved from reference TRBV18 and TRBJ2-7, is NAGVMQNPRHLVRRRGQEARLRCSPMKGHSHVYWYRQLPEEGLKFMVYLQKENIIDESGMPKERFSAEFPKEGPSILRIQQVVRGDSAAYFCASSPGSNAYEQYFGPGTRLTVT.